The clone carrying this TCR beta chain appeared a few times. Its antigen remains unknown. This entry belongs to a study of early T cells in non-severe SARS-CoV-2 infection. Study details: Chains were unpaired, as sequencing was done on bulk RNA from unsorted whole blood. Study outcomes and limitations: VDJdb-based annotation leaned toward anti-spike CD8 responses and missed private and CD4 specificities.

This CDR3 contains 15 residues. Trimming took 0 bases from V and 1 from J, leaving 12 bases between them. Germline assignment: CDR1 DFQATT and CDR2 SNEGSKA (reference sequence). cDNA molecules, individually, were tagged with unique molecular identifiers. In TCRdb, the 5' RACE reads were re-called with MiXCR into one record per CDR3 protein. The data show 65,000 to 80,000 distinct CDR3 sequences, with around 11% seen just once and 4.7% held by the top ten. Sequenced: whole blood. The receptor comes from an adult who was a healthcare worker with PCR-confirmed SARS-CoV-2 infection or an uninfected control (not recorded which). The chain joins TRBV20-1 to TRBJ1-1; D perhaps matches TRBD1 (5 bases). CDR3 in amino acids: CSARDSSRENTEAFF. As DNA, the CDR3 is TGCAGTGCTAGAGATTCGAGCAGGGAGAACACTGAAGCTTTCTTT.